This T cell receptor (beta chain) was captured by sequencing in a study of blood T cell repertoires in COVID-19. Study details: Both acute and convalescent COVID-19 samples were obtained from the United States, Italy and Spain.

In the source study's methods: The authors estimated nucleated cell counts from reference gene primer amplification. Sequencing used immunoSEQ multiplex PCR; TCRdb keeps in-frame clones, though not all of them. V, J and clone size are those of that table, while D and trimming were read from the DNA. The repertoire holds 85,000 to 100,000 clones, with around 80% as singletons. This CDR3 comprises 16 residues. V was clipped by 6 bases and J by 5 bases, with 20 bases between them. Germline loops: CDR1 MNHEY, CDR2 SVGEGT. Input material: peripheral blood. The TCR comes from a man aged 50 or older who had recovered from COVID-19. The J gene is TRBJ1-5, the V gene TRBV6-2 or TRBV6-3; D perhaps matches TRBD1 (5 bases). The CDR3 reads CASRPMQGIPYQPQHF. For the CDR3, the DNA is TGTGCCAGCAGACCTATGCAGGGAATCCCCTATCAGCCCCAGCATTTT.